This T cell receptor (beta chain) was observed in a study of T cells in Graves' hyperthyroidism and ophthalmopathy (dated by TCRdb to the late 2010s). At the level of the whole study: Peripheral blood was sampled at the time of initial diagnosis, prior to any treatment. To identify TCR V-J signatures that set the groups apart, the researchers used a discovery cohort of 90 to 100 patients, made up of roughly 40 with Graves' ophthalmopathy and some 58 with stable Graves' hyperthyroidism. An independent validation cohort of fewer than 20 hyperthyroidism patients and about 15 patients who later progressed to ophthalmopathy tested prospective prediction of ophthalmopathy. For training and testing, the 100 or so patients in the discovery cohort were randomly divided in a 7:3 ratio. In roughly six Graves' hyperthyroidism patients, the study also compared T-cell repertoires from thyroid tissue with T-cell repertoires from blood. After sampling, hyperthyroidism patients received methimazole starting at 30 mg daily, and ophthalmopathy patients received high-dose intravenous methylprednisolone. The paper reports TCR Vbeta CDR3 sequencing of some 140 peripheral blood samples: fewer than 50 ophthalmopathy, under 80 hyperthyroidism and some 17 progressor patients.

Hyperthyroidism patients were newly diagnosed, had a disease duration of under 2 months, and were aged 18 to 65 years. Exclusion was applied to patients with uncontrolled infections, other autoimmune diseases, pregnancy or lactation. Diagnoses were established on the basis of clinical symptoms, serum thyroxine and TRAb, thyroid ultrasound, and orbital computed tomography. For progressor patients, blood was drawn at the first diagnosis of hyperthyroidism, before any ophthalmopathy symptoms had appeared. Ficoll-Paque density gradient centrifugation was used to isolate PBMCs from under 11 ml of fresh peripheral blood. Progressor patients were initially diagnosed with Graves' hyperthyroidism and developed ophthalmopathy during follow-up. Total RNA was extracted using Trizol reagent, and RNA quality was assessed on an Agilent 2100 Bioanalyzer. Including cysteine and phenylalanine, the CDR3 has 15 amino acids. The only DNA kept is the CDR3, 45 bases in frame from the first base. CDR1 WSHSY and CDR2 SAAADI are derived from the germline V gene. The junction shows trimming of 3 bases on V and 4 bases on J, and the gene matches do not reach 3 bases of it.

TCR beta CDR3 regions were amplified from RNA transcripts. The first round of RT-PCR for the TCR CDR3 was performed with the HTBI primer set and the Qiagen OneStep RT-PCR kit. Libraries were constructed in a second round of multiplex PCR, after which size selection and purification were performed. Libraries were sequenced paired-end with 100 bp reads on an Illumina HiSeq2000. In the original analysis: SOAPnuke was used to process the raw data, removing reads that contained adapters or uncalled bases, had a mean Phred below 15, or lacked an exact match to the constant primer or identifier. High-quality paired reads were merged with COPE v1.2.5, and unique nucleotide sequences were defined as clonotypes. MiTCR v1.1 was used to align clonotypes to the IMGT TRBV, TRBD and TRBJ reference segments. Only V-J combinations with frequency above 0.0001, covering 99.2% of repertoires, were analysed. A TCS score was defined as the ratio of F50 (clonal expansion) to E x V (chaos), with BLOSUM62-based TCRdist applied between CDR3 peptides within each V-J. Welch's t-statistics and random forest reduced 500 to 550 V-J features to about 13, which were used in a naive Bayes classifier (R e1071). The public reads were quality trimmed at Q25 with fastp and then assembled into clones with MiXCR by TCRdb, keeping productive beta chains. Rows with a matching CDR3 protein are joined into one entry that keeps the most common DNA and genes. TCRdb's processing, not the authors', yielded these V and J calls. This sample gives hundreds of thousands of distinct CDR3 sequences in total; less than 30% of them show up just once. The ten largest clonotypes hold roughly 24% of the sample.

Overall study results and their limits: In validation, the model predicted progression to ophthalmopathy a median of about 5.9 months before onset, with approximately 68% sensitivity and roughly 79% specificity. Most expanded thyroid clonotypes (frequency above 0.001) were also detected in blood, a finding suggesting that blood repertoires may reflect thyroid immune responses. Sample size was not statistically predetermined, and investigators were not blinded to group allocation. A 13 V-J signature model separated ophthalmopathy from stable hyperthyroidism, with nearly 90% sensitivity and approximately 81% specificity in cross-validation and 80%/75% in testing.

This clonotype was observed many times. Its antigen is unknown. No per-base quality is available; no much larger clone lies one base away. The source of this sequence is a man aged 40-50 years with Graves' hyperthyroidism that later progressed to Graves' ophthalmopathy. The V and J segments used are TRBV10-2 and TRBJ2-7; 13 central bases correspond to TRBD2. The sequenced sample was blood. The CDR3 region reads CASSEGTSGTYEQYF. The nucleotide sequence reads TGCGCCAGCAGTGAAGGGACTAGCGGGACTTACGAGCAGTACTTC.